Each of the 19 T cell receptor beta chains below was sequenced from the same sample in a study of read filtering for tumor transcriptome and immune sequencing. From 350 to 500 ng of RNA, a library with molecular barcoded alpha/delta and beta/gamma adaptors was made. TCRdb re-derived calls from the reads in MiXCR, one entry per CDR3 protein. The profile shows fewer than 30,000 distinct CDR3 sequences, around a fifth of them singletons. Sequencing used a population of CD138-negative cells sorted from bone marrow. The source of these receptors is a donor aged 40 or older with multiple myeloma.

This clonotype was recorded many times. The chain carries TRBV5-4 and TRBJ2-6, with D possibly matching TRBD2 (5 bases). Trimming pared 6 bases from V and 4 bases from J, leaving 14 bases between. The CDR3 has 15 amino acids. Germline V gives CDR1 SGHNT, CDR2 YYREEE (reference sequence). CDR3 region: CASTPTGSGANVLTF. The DNA of the CDR3 is TGTGCCAGCACCCCTACGGGGTCGGGGGCCAACGTCCTGACTTTC. Based on the CDR3 plus reference TRBV5-4 and TRBJ2-6, the full variable domain is ETGVTQSPTHLIKTRGQQVTLRCSSQSGHNTVSWYQQALGQGPQFIFQYYREEENGRGNFPPRFSGLQFPNYSSELNVNALELDDSALYLCASTPTGSGANVLTFGAGSRLTVL.

Many counts were recorded for this clonotype. This sequence joins TRBV28 and TRBJ2-6; no firm D call. The CDR3 has 15 residues. Germline CDR1 and CDR2: MDHEN and SYDVKM. Trimming stripped 11 bases from V and 4 bases from J, with 18 bases between. CDR3 DNA sequence: TGTGCCGGATCCACCCCCGCGGACGGGGCCAACGTCCTGACTTTC. It translates to CAGSTPADGANVLTF.

This clonotype has at least ten counts. The chain recombines TRBV29-1 with TRBJ2-1, with 9 bases fitting TRBD2. Germline trimming cut 6 bases from V and 9 bases from J; bases unmatched to any gene: 9. The CDR3 consists of 13 residues. Germline CDR1 reads SQVTM; CDR2 reads ANQGSEA. CDR3 sequence: CSVLIAGVGEQFF. CDR3 in DNA: TGCAGCGTCTTAATAGCGGGAGTCGGTGAGCAGTTCTTC.

This clonotype came up many times. This chain links TRBV12-2 with TRBJ2-1. TRBV12-2 is listed as a pseudogene. The CDR3 is 12 residues long. CDR3 nucleotide sequence: TGTGCAAGTCGCTTAGCACCCAATGAGCAGTTCTTC. Protein product: CASRLAPNEQFF.

By proportion, this clonotype is medium-sized (0.01 to 0.1%). The chain uses TRBV28 and TRBJ2-7, with D unclear. Germline CDR1 and CDR2: MDHEN and SYDVKM. The V end was cut by 4 bases, the J end by 7 bases, with 8 bases between. The CDR3 sequence is 11 residues long. CDR3 protein: CASSSLGEQYF. The DNA for the CDR3 is TGTGCCAGCAGTTCCCTGGGGGAGCAGTACTTC.

This clonotype was seen at least ten times. V gene TRBV5-1 combines with J gene TRBJ1-1; TRBD1 might be the D (6 bases). CDR3 length equals 15 residues. Trimming took 0 bases from V and 4 from J, leaving 13 bases between them. Looked up from germline, CDR1 is SGHRS and CDR2 is YFSETQ. The CDR3 DNA reads as TGCGCCAGCAGCTTGGTACAGGGCGGAGGCACTGAAGCTTTCTTT. It specifies CASSLVQGGGTEAFF.

This clonotype appeared many times. V is TRBV6-1 and J is TRBJ2-3; 10 bases are shared with TRBD1. This CDR3 is built from 15 residues. V lost 3 bases and J lost 6; bases outside the gene matches: 6. Germline loops: CDR1 MNHNS, CDR2 SASEGT. CDR3 sequence (DNA): TGTGCCAGCAGTGAGGGGACAGGGGACACTGATACGCAGTATTTT. It specifies CASSEGTGDTDTQYF.

The table lists this clonotype with many counts. J is TRBJ2-1 and V is TRBV6-6; the match to TRBD2 covers 12 bases. The V gene end was trimmed by 6 bases and the J gene end by 7 bases; junction bases not matched to a gene: 7. Germline loops: CDR1 MNHNY, CDR2 SVGAGI (reference sequence). CDR3 length equals 15 residues. The CDR3 DNA reads TGTGCCAGCAGACCCTTAGGACTAGCGGGAAATGAGCAGTTCTTC. Translated: CASRPLGLAGNEQFF.

This clonotype showed up many times. The CDR3 here is CASTRDRSYEQYF. The CDR3 nucleotides are TGTGCCAGCACCCGGGACAGGAGTTACGAGCAGTACTTC. The V gene is TRBV28, the J gene TRBJ2-7; 8 bases line up with TRBD1. Trimming took 7 bases from V and 4 from J; bases not matched to a gene: 6. The CDR3 runs 13 residues. From germline, CDR1 is MDHEN and CDR2 SYDVKM. The full variable domain, in which reference TRBV28 and TRBJ2-7 provide the parts outside the CDR3, is DVKVTQSSRYLVKRTGEKVFLECVQDMDHENMFWYRQDPGLGLRLIYFSYDVKMKEKGDIPEGYSVSREKKERFSLILESASTNQTSMYLCASTRDRSYEQYFGPGTRLTVT.

This clonotype was counted many times. This sequence joins TRBV6-1 and TRBJ1-6; TRBD1 agrees at 7 bases. This CDR3 contains 15 residues. Germline CDR1 reads MNHNS; CDR2 reads SASEGT. V was clipped by 3 bases and J by 7 bases; unmatched bases: 6. CDR3 amino acids: CASSERQGGNSPLHF. In DNA form, the CDR3 reads TGTGCCAGCAGTGAGCGACAGGGAGGGAATTCACCCCTCCACTTT.

This clonotype was detected many times. The chain couples TRBV28 to TRBJ2-1; the D is unclear. In germline, CDR1 is MDHEN, CDR2 SYDVKM. This CDR3 comprises 14 residues. The ends were cut back, 6 bases at V and 1 base at J, with 10 bases in the middle. CDR3 sequence reads: CASRRDRSYNEQFF. DNA of the CDR3: TGTGCCAGCAGGCGAGACCGTTCCTACAATGAGCAGTTCTTC.

Note on this clonotype: This sequence may be a read error, since a much larger clone differs from it by one base. V usage is TRBV11-3 and J usage is TRBJ2-7; TRBD1 might be the D (5 bases). This CDR3 spans 12 amino acids. Germline CDR1 reads SGHNT; CDR2 reads YENEEA. The CDR3 DNA sequence: TGTGCCGGCAGCCAAGGGGATTACGAGCAGTACTTC. Its protein product is CAGSQGDYEQYF.

At least ten counts were recorded for this clonotype. The chain carries TRBV12-5 and TRBJ2-7; D gene unclear. The CDR3 loop spans 15 amino acids. The germline V gene has CDR1 LGHNT and CDR2 FRNRAP. V was pared by 7 bases and J by 2 bases, with 18 bases between. The CDR3 bases are TGTGCTAGTGCCTCGGGCGGCCTCAGCACCTACGAGCAGTACTTC. It encodes CASASGGLSTYEQYF.

By share, this clonotype counts as medium-sized. The V call is TRBV7-9, the J call TRBJ1-1; D gene unclear. This CDR3 contains 11 residues. Germline-derived CDR1 and CDR2 are SEHNR and FQNEAQ (reference sequence). Trimming shortened V by 2 bases and J by 2 bases, and 0 bases separated the two germline ends. The CDR3, as DNA: TGTGCCAGCAGCTTAAACACTGAAGCTTTCTTT. It is translated as CASSLNTEAFF.

This clonotype was counted many times. The CDR3 loop is CSARPGTGRSTDTQYF. In DNA form, the CDR3 reads TGCAGTGCTAGACCCGGGACGGGTCGTTCAACAGATACGCAGTATTTT. J is TRBJ2-3 and V is TRBV20-1, with D tentatively TRBD1 or TRBD2 (5 bases each). The length of the CDR3 is 16 residues. Germline V gives CDR1 DFQATT, CDR2 SNEGSKA (reference sequence). V was trimmed by 2 bases and J by 3 bases, leaving 18 bases between them.

This clonotype occurred many times. The chain couples TRBV6-5 to TRBJ2-3, with a weak D call TRBD2 (6 bases). Trimming removed 2 bases at V and 2 bases at J, with 14 bases between. There are 16 residues in the CDR3. Germline V gene data show CDR1 as MNHEY and CDR2 as SVGAGI. The DNA for the CDR3 is TGTGCCAGCAGTTACAGGGCTGGGGGGAACACAGATACGCAGTATTTT. It is translated as CASSYRAGGNTDTQYF.

This clonotype was recorded many times. This chain uses TRBV20-1 with TRBJ2-5; tentatively, D is TRBD2 (5 bases). Trimming took 4 bases from V and 3 from J, leaving 18 bases between them. The CDR3 contains 15 residues. Germline V gene lookup returns CDR1 DFQATT and CDR2 SNEGSKA (reference sequence). The CDR3 here is CSAKRAGIAKETQYF. The CDR3 DNA is TGCAGTGCTAAGAGGGCCGGAATAGCAAAAGAGACCCAGTACTTC.

The table lists this clonotype with many counts. The V and J genes are TRBV28 and TRBJ2-5; TRBD1 or TRBD2 may be the D gene (5 bases each). CDR3 length: 15 amino acids. From germline, CDR1 is MDHEN and CDR2 SYDVKM. Between the trimmed V and J ends, which lost 5 bases and 5 bases, there was a span of 18 bases. The CDR3 here is CASSTGTPGLETQYF. The CDR3 nucleotides are TGTGCCAGCAGTACCGGGACGCCCGGGCTCGAGACCCAGTACTTC.

This clonotype came up many times. The rearrangement joins TRBV19 to TRBJ2-1, with D unclear. There are 12 residues in the CDR3. Germline V gene lookup returns CDR1 LNHDA and CDR2 SQIVND (reference sequence). Trimming took off 4 bases at V and 9 bases at J, with 10 bases between the two ends. The CDR3 DNA sequence: TGTGCCAGTAGTAAGGGTGGAAGTGAGCAGTTCTTC. Protein product: CASSKGGSEQFF.